Listed below are T cell receptor beta chains from one sample, sequenced in a study of blood T cell repertoires in COVID-19. Data came from immunoSEQ multiplex PCR; TCRdb stores just in-frame clones and leaves some out. The table has approximately 400,000 clones, 70% to 90% seen once; the top ten hold roughly 12%. Sequencing was carried out using peripheral blood. The receptors originated from a woman aged 50 to 65 with COVID-19, enrolled during active disease. The CDR3 runs from the conserved cysteine through the conserved F or W. The D gene is left open where the match is weak. Rows give clone size only sometimes, using once, few, many, or a class for an expanded clone.

DNA	CDR3	V	J	D	size
TGTGCCAGCAGCCTCGGGACTAGCATTGGTACGCAGTATTTT	CASSLGTSIGTQYF	TRBV7-2	TRBJ2-3	TRBD2	-
TGTGCCAGCAGCTTTTCGACAGATCAAGAGACCCAGTACTTC	CASSFSTDQETQYF	TRBV5-5	TRBJ2-5	-	-
TGTGCCAGCACCCCGGGGGGGGGCCCAGATACGCAGTATTTT	CASTPGGGPDTQYF	TRBV7-9	TRBJ2-3	TRBD2	once
TGTGCCAGAGAGGAGCCGGGGACTCCAAGCTTCCTCTACGAGCAGTACTTC	CAREEPGTPSFLYEQYF	TRBV19	TRBJ2-7	-	-
TGTGCCAGCAGTTTATTCCATAGCAATCAGCCCCAGCATTTT	CASSLFHSNQPQHF	TRBV28	TRBJ1-5	-	-
TGTGCCAGCAGTACAGCCCGGGGGGGAGCTTTCTTT	CASSTARGGAFF	TRBV6-5	TRBJ1-1	-	-
TGTGCCAGCAGCTTCGTGACAGGGCTTATCTATGGCTACACCTTC	CASSFVTGLIYGYTF	TRBV5-6	TRBJ1-2	TRBD1	-
TGTGCCAGCAGGGGGGGTAGCACTGAAAATCAGCCCCAGCATTTT	CASRGGSTENQPQHF	TRBV2	TRBJ1-5	-	-
TGTGCCTGGAGCCTAGGCGGGGGGCGACAAGAAAAACTGTTTTTT	CAWSLGGGRQEKLFF	TRBV30	TRBJ1-4	-	-
TGCGCCAGCAGCCGATTTATTAGCGGGGGGCCCTCCTACGAGCAGTACTTC	CASSRFISGGPSYEQYF	TRBV5-1	TRBJ2-7	TRBD2	-
TGTGCCAGCACCACAAGGTGGCCAGGGGGAATCGCTGAAGCTTTCTTT	CASTTRWPGGIAEAFF	TRBV28	TRBJ1-1	TRBD1	few
TGTGCCGTCCAAGGGGATGCGCGTGGAAACACCATATATTTT	CAVQGDARGNTIYF	TRBV6-5	TRBJ1-3	-	-
TGTGCCAGTAGCCTACTGACAGGGTTGACTGAAGCTTTCTTT	CASSLLTGLTEAFF	TRBV19	TRBJ1-1	TRBD1	-
TGTGCCAGCAGCTTAGCAGGACAGGGGCTCTTAAACACTGAAGCTTTCTTT	CASSLAGQGLLNTEAFF	TRBV7-6	TRBJ1-1	TRBD1	-
TGTGCCAGCTCTCCTCGGACTAGCGGGGGGTACACAGATACGCAGTATTTT	CASSPRTSGGYTDTQYF	TRBV18	TRBJ2-3	TRBD2	-
TGTGCCAGCAGTCCCGGGACTGGAAACACCGGGGAGCTGTTTTTT	CASSPGTGNTGELFF	TRBV7-3	TRBJ2-2	-	-
TGCGCCAGCAGCCAAGATCATGGGAGGGACGAGCAGTACTTC	CASSQDHGRDEQYF	TRBV4-1	TRBJ2-7	TRBD2	-
TGCGCCAGCAGCCAAGTTGGTAGGGCGAAAGCGCAGGGCAACTATGGCTACACCTTC	CASSQVGRAKAQGNYGYTF	TRBV4-1	TRBJ1-2	-	-
TGTGCCAGCGGGATAGCGGGCTACACCGGGGAGCTGTTTTTT	CASGIAGYTGELFF	TRBV6-5	TRBJ2-2	TRBD2	-
TGTGCCACCAGTGTTCAGGGGATTAACTATGGCTACACCTTC	CATSVQGINYGYTF	TRBV24-1	TRBJ1-2	-	-
TGTGCCACCAGTGATTGTGGATTCCGGGGGGACCCCTACAATGAGCAGTTCTTC	CATSDCGFRGDPYNEQFF	TRBV24-1	TRBJ2-1	TRBD2	-
TGTGCCAGCAGCCTACAGGGGGCCGACTATGGCTACACCTTC	CASSLQGADYGYTF	TRBV6-5	TRBJ1-2	TRBD1	-
TGTGCCTGGATCTCCAACCCGGGGGGGGGCACTGAAGCTTTCTTT	CAWISNPGGGTEAFF	TRBV30	TRBJ1-1	-	-
TGTGCCAGCAGCGTTAACACAGGGACTGGCTACACCTTC	CASSVNTGTGYTF	TRBV7-3	TRBJ1-2	-	-
TGTGCCAGCAGCTTAGTAAGGGAGTCCGATACGCAGTATTTT	CASSLVRESDTQYF	TRBV11-1	TRBJ2-3	-	-
TGTGCCACCCAGGGCCCAATAAAGGGCTACACCTTC	CATQGPIKGYTF	TRBV5-8	TRBJ1-2	-	once
TGTGCCAGCTCAACTGGGGGGTCCTACGAGCAGTACTTC	CASSTGGSYEQYF	TRBV7-9	TRBJ2-7	-	-
TGCGCCAGCAGCTCCGGACTAGCGGGGGGTCAAGAGACCCAGTACTTC	CASSSGLAGGQETQYF	TRBV5-1	TRBJ2-5	TRBD2	-
TGTGCCAGCAGCCAGACGGGCCTCGGGGTCTACGAGCAGTACTTC	CASSQTGLGVYEQYF	TRBV27	TRBJ2-7	-	-
TGTGCCAGCAGTTTAGAACGGGATTCACCCCTCCACTTT	CASSLERDSPLHF	TRBV12-3/TRBV12-4	TRBJ1-6	-	once
TGTGCCAGCAGCGAAGCGGGGGACACAGATACGCAGTATTTT	CASSEAGDTDTQYF	TRBV5-4	TRBJ2-3	TRBD2	-
TGTGCTAGTGGGCGGGACAGGGGCGTCTATGGCTACACCTTC	CASGRDRGVYGYTF	TRBV12-5	TRBJ1-2	TRBD1	-
TGTGCCAGCAGGCTCGCGCGAGCCTCGAGCTCCTACAATGAGCAGTTCTTC	CASRLARASSSYNEQFF	TRBV4-2	TRBJ2-1	-	-
TGTGCCAGCAGTGAACAGGGTGCTTATAATTCACCCCTCCACTTT	CASSEQGAYNSPLHF	TRBV25-1	TRBJ1-6	-	-
TGTGCCAGCAGCCCCTGGGGTAGCGGGGGGGCCGGCGGGGAGCTGTTTTTT	CASSPWGSGGAGGELFF	TRBV27	TRBJ2-2	TRBD2	-
TGTGCCAGCATGTCTGACACAAATTCACCCCTCCACTTT	CASMSDTNSPLHF	TRBV28	TRBJ1-6	-	-
TGCGCCAGCAGCCGGGGGACTAGCGAGACCCAGTACTTC	CASSRGTSETQYF	TRBV5-1	TRBJ2-5	TRBD2	-
TGTGCCACCAGTGACCACAGGGGCACCGGGGAGCTGTTTTTT	CATSDHRGTGELFF	TRBV24-1	TRBJ2-2	TRBD1	-
TGTGCCAGCAGCCAGGAGACAGGGGGAAACACCGGGGAGCTGTTTTTT	CASSQETGGNTGELFF	TRBV3-1/TRBV3-2	TRBJ2-2	TRBD1	-
TGTGCCAGCAGCGCCCAGACCCGGACTAGCGGGAATGAGCAGTTCTTC	CASSAQTRTSGNEQFF	TRBV9	TRBJ2-1	TRBD2	-
TGTGCCAGCAGCCTCCGGGACAGGTCGGAGGCTAGCTTT	CASSLRDRSEASF	TRBV7-2	TRBJ1-1	TRBD1	-
TGTGCCAGCAGCCCGGACTCGTGGATTTGGGCTTTCTTT	CASSPDSWIWAFF	TRBV7-9	TRBJ1-1	-	-
TGTGCCAGCAGTTCAGGGTACCCCTCTGGAAACACCATATATTTT	CASSSGYPSGNTIYF	TRBV6-5	TRBJ1-3	-	-
TGTGCCAGCAGTTTAGGCGGGTTTGTGGGCTACACCTTC	CASSLGGFVGYTF	TRBV12-3/TRBV12-4	TRBJ1-2	-	-
TGTGCCAGCAGCCAGCGGGGGTTCAATGAGCAGTTCTTC	CASSQRGFNEQFF	TRBV3-1/TRBV3-2	TRBJ2-1	TRBD2	-
TGTGCCAGCAGCCAAGATCCGGAGGGAGATACGCAGTATTTT	CASSQDPEGDTQYF	TRBV3-1/TRBV3-2	TRBJ2-3	-	-